This T cell receptor (beta chain) appears in the sequencing data of a study of blood T cell repertoires in COVID-19 (TCRdb year 2020). About the full investigation: Samples from collaborators originated in the United States, Italy and Spain and spanned both the acute and convalescent phases of COVID-19. The material from the prospective study consisted of cDNA or gDNA derived from T cells, B-cell-depleted T cells, or PBMCs. The dataset comprised deeply sampled blood TCRbeta repertoires from subjects exposed to, actively infected with, or recovered from COVID-19. The repertoires were released in a freely available public database meant as a resource for research on the immune response to SARS-CoV-2. Samples came from the ongoing ImmuneRACE study (first 160 participants) plus 1,254 subjects from 6 global collaborators. The sample metadata nearly always contained a de-identified subject ID, COVID-19 status, age in years and sex. Where HLA class I and class II types were available, the types were taken from metadata supplied by the sample provider, not from assay-based typing. Overall results and qualifications from the work: The amount of clinical and demographic metadata varied by source and participant and was provided uncurated.

TCRbeta CDR3 regions were amplified from genomic DNA by means of the immunoSEQ Assay, a bias-controlled multiplex PCR. The source study handled its data this way. The number of nucleated cells in each sample was estimated by amplification of reference gene primers within the assay. To quantify the absolute abundance of each unique TCRbeta CDR3 rearrangement, sequence reads were collapsed and filtered. Productive Simpson clonality was computed per sample as the square root of Simpson's diversity index over productive rearrangements. TCRdb retrieved this table from immuneACCESS and kept in-frame rearrangements only. Not all clones are present; in checked studies, unresolved V genes account for under half, and no reason is known for the remainder. V and J calls and clone size are copied from that table; D and trimming were computed from the DNA. The sample table holds roughly 190,000 clones, of which roughly 79% were seen once. The top ten constitute 11% of the sample.

In Seattle, one collaborating source enrolled patients while the infection was active and tracked those patients longitudinally over the course of disease. The collaborating institutions used their own protocols to collect whole blood in K2EDTA tubes. For TCRbeta analysis, collaborators shipped samples as frozen whole blood, isolated PBMCs, or DNA extracted from either of those sample types. Points on this clone: Its antigen target is currently unknown. No clone much larger than this one lies a single base away; base qualities are absent.

Based on the germline V gene, the CDR1 and CDR2 sequences are SGHAT and FQNNGV. There are 14 amino acids in the CDR3, from cysteine to phenylalanine inclusive. Only the CDR3 DNA stays, 42 bases, in frame from base 1. At the junction V is shortened by 0 bases and J by 2 bases, with 8 bases in between. This receptor was identified in a woman in her thirties or forties with COVID-19, enrolled during active disease. The chain uses TRBV11-2 and TRBJ2-7; TRBD2 might be the D gene, on 6 matching bases. Sequencing used peripheral blood. The DNA is TGTGCCAGCAGCTTAGAAAGGACTACCTACGAGCAGTACTTC. Translated, this gives CASSLERTTYEQYF.